The rows below give T cell receptor beta chains drawn from one sample of a study of T-cell reconstitution after alpha-beta-depleted transplantation in children. TCRdb analysed the PCR reads with MiXCR anew, one entry per CDR3 protein. Of about 240,000 distinct CDR3 sequences listed, about a quarter are singletons. This specimen was PBMCs, taken before TCRalphabeta/CD19-depleted stem cell transplant. These receptors were collected from a girl aged 2 to 10 with Fanconi anemia, due to receive a stem cell transplant. Each CDR3 is given with its conserved first and last residue.

v_gene	len	j_gene	CDR3aa
TRBV29-1	14	TRBJ2-3	CSVNRGRVADTQYF
TRBV6-1	12	TRBJ1-2	CASSGTGHGYTF
TRBV29-1	10	TRBJ2-5	CSALQETQYF
TRBV29-1	16	TRBJ1-5	CSVAFPPGAEDQPQHF
TRBV7-8	16	TRBJ2-1	CASSGSGTSGLNEQFF
TRBV21-1	17	TRBJ2-3	CASSKGTGGDSTDTQYF
TRBV20-1	19	TRBJ2-7	CSARDLGGYSSGRAYEQYF
TRBV12-3/TRBV12-4	15	TRBJ1-2	CASSLFPGLGYGYTF
TRBV29-1	15	TRBJ2-3	CSVAGRGTSGDTQYF
TRBV20-1	16	TRBJ2-3	CSARDRDRGFTDTQYF
TRBV6-1	17	TRBJ2-1	CASRGRSGTSSYNEQFF
TRBV29-1	13	TRBJ1-1	CSVAGRRNVEAFF
TRBV7-2	14	TRBJ2-3	CASSFRNDRIKQYF
TRBV6-6	12	TRBJ2-1	CASSGQGNEQFF
TRBV4-1	15	TRBJ2-1	CASSQDMGRPGEQFF
TRBV6-5	16	TRBJ2-1	CASSYAGTTSYNEQFF
TRBV5-1	13	TRBJ2-5	CASSFSSQETQYF
TRBV20-1	13	TRBJ2-1	CSALNLRRNEQFF
TRBV6-4	15	TRBJ2-1	CASSQSGGSYNEQFF
TRBV28	16	TRBJ2-3	CASNLPLAGARDTQYF
TRBV27	17	TRBJ2-2	CASSSHRGLTNTGELFF
TRBV12-3/TRBV12-4	13	TRBJ1-1	CASSSPSRPGAFF
TRBV20-1	11	TRBJ1-1	CSARGNTEAFF
TRBV18	14	TRBJ2-3	CASSPRGGTDTQYF
TRBV12-3/TRBV12-4	15	TRBJ2-1	CASRSRQGRKTEQFF
TRBV4-1	15	TRBJ2-1	CASSRRLAGNNEQFF
TRBV20-1	12	TRBJ2-3	CSAGQGTDTQYF
TRBV20-1	22	TRBJ2-7	CSARLIPGQGGGLAGGPYEQYF
TRBV28	15	TRBJ2-7	CASRGGEGPSYEQYF
TRBV5-1	18	TRBJ2-3	CASSPVPGLAGSTDTQYF
TRBV28	15	TRBJ1-4	CASSPPGRDNEKLFF
TRBV29-1	15	TRBJ1-2	CSVARSDRGEYGYTF
TRBV2	14	TRBJ2-1	CASPKGRPGNEQFF
TRBV5-6	16	TRBJ2-1	CASRYPGTDSYNEQFF
TRBV7-3	15	TRBJ2-1	CASSLTRGHRDEQFF
TRBV20-1	12	TRBJ2-3	CSASGTGTTQYF
TRBV12-3/TRBV12-4	19	TRBJ1-5	CASTLLLGTGGGTNQPQHF
TRBV20-1	12	TRBJ2-7	CSANRGSYEQYF
TRBV29-1	16	TRBJ2-1	CSVVSIRDSSYNEQFF
TRBV20-1	16	TRBJ2-1	CSARGWLAGVSDEQFF
TRBV7-3	14	TRBJ2-2	CASRQGSNTGELFF